Included here is one T cell receptor (beta chain) sequence, with context. Its antigen remains unidentified. One end of the junction fails to match germline, which may point to a read error. TCRbeta libraries were built with three rounds of nested PCR, modified from ARM-PCR. TCRdb reprocessed the multiplex PCR reads via MiXCR and lists one record per CDR3 protein. The sample records 75,000 to 100,000 distinct CDR3 sequences, 65% to 75% being singletons. The data originate from a study of tumor and adjacent non-tumor tissue in lung cancer. Points from the study as a whole: Tumor tissue had significantly higher TCR diversity than normal lung. Normal lung showed higher cumulative top 100 clone frequency than tumor.

Germline V gene lookup returns CDR1 MNHNY and CDR2 SVGAGI (reference sequence). The CDR3 is made up of 17 amino acids. No cell sorting was done before RNA was extracted from the tissue. The chain combines TRBV6-6 with TRBJ1-1; D uncertain. Sequencing used lung tumor tissue. The receptor comes from a man in his sixties with non-small cell lung cancer. The CDR3 protein is CASSYSLVADMNSEAFF. The DNA for the CDR3 is TGTGCCAGCAGTTACTCGTTAGTCGCAGATATGAACTCTGAAGCTTTCTTT.